This T cell receptor (beta chain) is drawn from a study of cytomegalovirus exposure and HLA in healthy donors. The V end was cut by 5 bases, the J end by 5 bases, with 19 bases between. In germline, CDR1 is LNHDA, CDR2 SQIVND (reference sequence). The CDR3 consists of 15 residues. PCR amplification relied on 60 Vbeta primers (plus 13 Jbeta primers). Only in-frame clones appear in the TCRdb table, and some are missing; sequencing was by immunoSEQ multiplex PCR. The sample holds about 180,000 clones; around three quarters are singletons and the top ten take about 2.5%. This chain uses TRBV19 with TRBJ2-7; a weak D match, TRBD1 (5 bases). The sequence came from a woman in her twenties or thirties in good health and CMV-seropositive. Material for sequencing was PBMCs. CDR3 loop: CASSPQRPGIHEQYF. The CDR3 DNA reads TGTGCCAGTAGTCCCCAAAGGCCAGGGATCCACGAGCAGTACTTC. Looking up the rest from reference TRBV19 and TRBJ2-7 gives the full variable domain: DGGITQSPKYLFRKEGQNVTLSCEQNLNHDAMYWYRQDPGQGLRLIYYSQIVNDFQKGDIAEGYSVSREKKESFPLTVTSAQKNPTAFYLCASSPQRPGIHEQYFGPGTRLTVT.